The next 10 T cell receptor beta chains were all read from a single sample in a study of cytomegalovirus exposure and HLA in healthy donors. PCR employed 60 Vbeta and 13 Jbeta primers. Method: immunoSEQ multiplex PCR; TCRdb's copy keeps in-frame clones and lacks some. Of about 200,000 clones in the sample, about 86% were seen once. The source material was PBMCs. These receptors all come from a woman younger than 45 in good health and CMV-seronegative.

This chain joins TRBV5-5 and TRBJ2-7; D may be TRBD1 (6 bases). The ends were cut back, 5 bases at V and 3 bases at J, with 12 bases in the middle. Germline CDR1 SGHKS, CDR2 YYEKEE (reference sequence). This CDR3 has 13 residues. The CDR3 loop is CASRLPGVYEQYF. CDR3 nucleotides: TGTGCCAGCAGACTCCCAGGGGTCTACGAGCAGTACTTC. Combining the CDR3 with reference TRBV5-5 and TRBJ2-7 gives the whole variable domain DAGVTQSPTHLIKTRGQQVTLRCSPISGHKSVSWYQQVLGQGPQFIFQYYEKEERGRGNFPDRFSARQFPNYSSELNVNALLLGDSALYLCASRLPGVYEQYFGPGTRLTVT.

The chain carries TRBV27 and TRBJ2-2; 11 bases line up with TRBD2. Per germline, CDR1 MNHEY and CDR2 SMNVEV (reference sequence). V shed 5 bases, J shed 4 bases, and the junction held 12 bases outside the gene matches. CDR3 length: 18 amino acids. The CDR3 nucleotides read TGTGCCAGCAGTATACTAGCGGGGGCGGGATGGTCCACCGGGGAGCTGTTTTTT. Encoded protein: CASSILAGAGWSTGELFF.

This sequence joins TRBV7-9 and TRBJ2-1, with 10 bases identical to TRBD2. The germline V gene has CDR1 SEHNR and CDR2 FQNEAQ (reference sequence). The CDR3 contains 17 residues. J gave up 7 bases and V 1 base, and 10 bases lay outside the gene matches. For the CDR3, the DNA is TGTGCCAGCAGCTTAGGCGATAGCGGGGGGCCCAGAAATGAGCAGTTCTTC. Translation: CASSLGDSGGPRNEQFF.

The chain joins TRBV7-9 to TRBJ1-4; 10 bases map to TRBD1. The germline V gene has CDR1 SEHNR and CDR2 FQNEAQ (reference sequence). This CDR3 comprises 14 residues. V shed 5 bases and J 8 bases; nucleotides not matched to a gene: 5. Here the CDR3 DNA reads TGTGCCAGCAGCCCCGGGACAGGGGAGGAAAAACTGTTTTTT. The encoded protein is CASSPGTGEEKLFF.

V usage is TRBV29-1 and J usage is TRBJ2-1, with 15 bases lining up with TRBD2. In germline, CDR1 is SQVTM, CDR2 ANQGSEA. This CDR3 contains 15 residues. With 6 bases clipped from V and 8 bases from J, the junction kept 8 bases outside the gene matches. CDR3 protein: CSVSGTSGGRDEQFF. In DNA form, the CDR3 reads TGCAGCGTCTCCGGGACTAGCGGGGGGAGGGATGAGCAGTTCTTC.

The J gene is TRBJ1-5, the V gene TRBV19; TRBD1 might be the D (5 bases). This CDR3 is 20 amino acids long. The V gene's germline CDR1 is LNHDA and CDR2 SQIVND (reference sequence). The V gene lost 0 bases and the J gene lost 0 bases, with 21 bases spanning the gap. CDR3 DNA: TGTGCCAGTAGTATAGACCCCCCCGGGCAGGGCTCCTATAGCAATCAGCCCCAGCATTTT. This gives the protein CASSIDPPGQGSYSNQPQHF. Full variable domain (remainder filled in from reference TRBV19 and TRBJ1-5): DGGITQSPKYLFRKEGQNVTLSCEQNLNHDAMYWYRQDPGQGLRLIYYSQIVNDFQKGDIAEGYSVSREKKESFPLTVTSAQKNPTAFYLCASSIDPPGQGSYSNQPQHFGDGTRLSIL.

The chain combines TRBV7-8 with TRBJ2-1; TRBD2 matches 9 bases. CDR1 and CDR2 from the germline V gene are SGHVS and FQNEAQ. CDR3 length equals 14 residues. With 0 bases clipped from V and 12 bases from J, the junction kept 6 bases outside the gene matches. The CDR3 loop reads CASSLAGGGAGQFF. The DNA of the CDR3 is TGTGCCAGCAGCTTAGCTGGCGGGGGGGCCGGGCAGTTCTTC.

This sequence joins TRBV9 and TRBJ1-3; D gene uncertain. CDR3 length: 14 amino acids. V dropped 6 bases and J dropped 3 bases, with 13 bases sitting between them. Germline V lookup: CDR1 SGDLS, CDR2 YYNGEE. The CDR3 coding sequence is TGTGCCAGCACGAGGACTCTTCATGGAAACACCATATATTTT. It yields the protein CASTRTLHGNTIYF.

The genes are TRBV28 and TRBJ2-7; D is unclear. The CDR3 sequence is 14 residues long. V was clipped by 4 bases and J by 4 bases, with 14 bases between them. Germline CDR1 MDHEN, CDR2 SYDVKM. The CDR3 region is CASSSTRLRYEQYF. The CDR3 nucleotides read TGTGCCAGCAGTTCTACCCGGTTGAGATACGAGCAGTACTTC.

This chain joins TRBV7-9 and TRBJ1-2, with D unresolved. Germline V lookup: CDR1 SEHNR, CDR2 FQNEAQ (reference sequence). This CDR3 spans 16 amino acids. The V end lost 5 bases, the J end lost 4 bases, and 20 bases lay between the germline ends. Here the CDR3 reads CASSLSERLEGYGYTF. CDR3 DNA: TGTGCCAGCAGCCTATCCGAGAGGTTAGAGGGCTATGGCTACACCTTC.